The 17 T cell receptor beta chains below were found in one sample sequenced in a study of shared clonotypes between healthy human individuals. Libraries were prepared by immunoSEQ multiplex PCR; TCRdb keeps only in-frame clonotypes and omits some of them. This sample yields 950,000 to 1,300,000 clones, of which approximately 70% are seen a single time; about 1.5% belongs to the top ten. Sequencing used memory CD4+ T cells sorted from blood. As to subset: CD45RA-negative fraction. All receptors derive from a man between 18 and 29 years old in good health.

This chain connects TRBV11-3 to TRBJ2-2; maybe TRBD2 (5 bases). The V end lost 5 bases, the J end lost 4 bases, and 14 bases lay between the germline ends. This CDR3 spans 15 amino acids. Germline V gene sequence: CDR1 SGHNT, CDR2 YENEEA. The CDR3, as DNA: TGTGCCAGCAGCAAGAGTGGGAGTGGCACCGGGGAGCTGTTTTTT. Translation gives CASSKSGSGTGELFF.

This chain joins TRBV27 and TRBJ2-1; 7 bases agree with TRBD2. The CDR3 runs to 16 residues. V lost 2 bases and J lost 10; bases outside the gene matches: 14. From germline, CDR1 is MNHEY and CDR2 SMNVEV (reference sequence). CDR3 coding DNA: TGTGCCAGCAGTTTAACGTGGACTAGTCCCTTTGGGGAGCAGTTCTTC. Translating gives CASSLTWTSPFGEQFF.

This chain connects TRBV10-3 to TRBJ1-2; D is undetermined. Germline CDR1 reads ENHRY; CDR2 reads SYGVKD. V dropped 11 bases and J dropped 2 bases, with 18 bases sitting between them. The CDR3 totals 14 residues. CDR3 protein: CASALGSANYGYTF. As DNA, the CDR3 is TGTGCCTCAGCTTTGGGGAGCGCCAACTATGGCTACACCTTC.

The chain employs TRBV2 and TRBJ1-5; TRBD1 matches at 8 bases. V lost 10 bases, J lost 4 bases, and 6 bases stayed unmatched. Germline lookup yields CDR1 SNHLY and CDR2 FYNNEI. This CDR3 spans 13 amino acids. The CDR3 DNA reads TGTGCCATCACGAGGGACAGGAATCAGCCCCAGCATTTT. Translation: CAITRDRNQPQHF.

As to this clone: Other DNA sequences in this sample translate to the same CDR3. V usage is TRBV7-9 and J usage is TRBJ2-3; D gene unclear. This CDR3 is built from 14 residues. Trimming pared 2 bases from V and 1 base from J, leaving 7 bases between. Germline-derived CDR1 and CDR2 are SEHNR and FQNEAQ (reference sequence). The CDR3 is CASSLSLGTDTQYF. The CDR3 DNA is TGTGCCAGCAGCTTATCTCTTGGCACAGATACGCAGTATTTT.

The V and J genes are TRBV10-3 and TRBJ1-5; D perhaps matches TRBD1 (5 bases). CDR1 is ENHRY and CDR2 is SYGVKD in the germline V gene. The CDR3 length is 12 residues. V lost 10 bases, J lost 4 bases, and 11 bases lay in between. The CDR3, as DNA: TGTGCCAGCGGGGCCACTAATCAGCCCCAGCATTTT. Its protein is CASGATNQPQHF.

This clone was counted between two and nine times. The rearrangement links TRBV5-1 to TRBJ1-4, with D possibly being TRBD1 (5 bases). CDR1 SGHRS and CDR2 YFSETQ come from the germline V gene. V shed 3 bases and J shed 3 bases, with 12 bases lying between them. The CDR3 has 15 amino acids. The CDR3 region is CASSSGVLSNEKLFF. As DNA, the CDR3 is TGCGCCAGCAGCTCGGGGGTGTTATCTAATGAAAAACTGTTTTTT.

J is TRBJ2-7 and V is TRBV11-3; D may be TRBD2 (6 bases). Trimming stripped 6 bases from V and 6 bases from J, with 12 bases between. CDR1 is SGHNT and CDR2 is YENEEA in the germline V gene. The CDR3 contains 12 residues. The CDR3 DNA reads TGTGCCAGCAGATCAAACGGGGGCGAGCAGTACTTC. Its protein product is CASRSNGGEQYF.

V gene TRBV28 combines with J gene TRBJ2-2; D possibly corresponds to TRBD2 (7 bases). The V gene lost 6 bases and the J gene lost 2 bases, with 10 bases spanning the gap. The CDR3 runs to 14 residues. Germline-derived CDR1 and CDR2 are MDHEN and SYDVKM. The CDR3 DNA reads TGTGCCAGCAGGTCGGGGGGCAACACCGGGGAGCTGTTTTTT. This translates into CASRSGGNTGELFF.

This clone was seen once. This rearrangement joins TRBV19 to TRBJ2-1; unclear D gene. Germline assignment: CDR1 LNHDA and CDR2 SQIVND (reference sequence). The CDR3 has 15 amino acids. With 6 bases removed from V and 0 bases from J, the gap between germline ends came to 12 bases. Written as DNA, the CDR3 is TGTGCCAGTAGGTCGGCCAGCAGCTCCTACAATGAGCAGTTCTTC. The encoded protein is CASRSASSSYNEQFF.

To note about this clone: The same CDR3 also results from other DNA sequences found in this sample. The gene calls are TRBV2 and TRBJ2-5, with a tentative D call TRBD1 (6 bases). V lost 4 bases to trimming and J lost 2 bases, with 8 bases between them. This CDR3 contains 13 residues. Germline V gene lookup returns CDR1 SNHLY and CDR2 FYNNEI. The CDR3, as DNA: TGTGCCAGCAGTGGCCAGGGGCAAGAGACCCAGTACTTC. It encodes CASSGQGQETQYF.

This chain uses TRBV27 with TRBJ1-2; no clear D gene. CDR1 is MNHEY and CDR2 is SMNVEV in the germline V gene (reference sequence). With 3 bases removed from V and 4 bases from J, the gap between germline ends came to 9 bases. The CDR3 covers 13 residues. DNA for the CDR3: TGTGCCAGCAGTTTCCGGGGTCTCTATGGCTACACCTTC. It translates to CASSFRGLYGYTF.

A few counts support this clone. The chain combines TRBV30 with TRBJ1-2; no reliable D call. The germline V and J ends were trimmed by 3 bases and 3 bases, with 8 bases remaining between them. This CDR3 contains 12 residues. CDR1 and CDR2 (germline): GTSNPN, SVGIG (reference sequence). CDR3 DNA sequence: TGTGCCTGGAGCCAGGTTTACTATGGCTACACCTTC. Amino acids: CAWSQVYYGYTF.

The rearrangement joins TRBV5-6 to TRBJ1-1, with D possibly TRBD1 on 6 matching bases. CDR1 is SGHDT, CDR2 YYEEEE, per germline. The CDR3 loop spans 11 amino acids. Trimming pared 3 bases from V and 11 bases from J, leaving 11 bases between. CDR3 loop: CASSSGTRAFF. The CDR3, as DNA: TGTGCCAGCAGCTCTGGGACAAGGGCTTTCTTT.

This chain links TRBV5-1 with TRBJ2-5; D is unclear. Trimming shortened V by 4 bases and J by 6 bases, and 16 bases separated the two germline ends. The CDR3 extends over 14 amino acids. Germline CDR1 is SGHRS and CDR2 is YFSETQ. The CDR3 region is CASSPDGEVKTQYF. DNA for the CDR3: TGCGCCAGCAGCCCGGACGGCGAGGTGAAGACCCAGTACTTC.

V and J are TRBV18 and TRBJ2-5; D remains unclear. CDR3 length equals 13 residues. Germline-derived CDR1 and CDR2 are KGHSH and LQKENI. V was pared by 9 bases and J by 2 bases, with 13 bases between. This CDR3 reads CASLAGEQETQYF. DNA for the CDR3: TGTGCCAGTCTCGCCGGAGAACAAGAGACCCAGTACTTC.

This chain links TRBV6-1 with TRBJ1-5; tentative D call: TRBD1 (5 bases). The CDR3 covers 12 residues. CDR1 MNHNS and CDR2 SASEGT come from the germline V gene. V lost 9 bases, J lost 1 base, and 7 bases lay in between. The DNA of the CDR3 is TGTGCCAGGACAGTAAGCAATCAGCCCCAGCATTTT. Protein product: CARTVSNQPQHF.